This T cell receptor (beta chain) stems from a study of response to subunit inactivated influenza vaccine. General study findings and limits: With each seasonal influenza vaccination, the authors suggested, few new T cells are recruited.

This clonotype came up a few times. Its antigen is not identified. Each CDR3 protein is one row after TCRdb ran MiXCR on the RT-PCR reads. The sample has 430,000 or so distinct CDR3 sequences; around 9.9% are singletons. The CDR3 length is 15 residues. The V gene end was trimmed by 6 bases and the J gene end by 6 bases; junction bases not matched to a gene: 10. The sample in question was PBMCs from blood, obtained 40 to 50 days after vaccination. The J gene is TRBJ2-3, the V gene TRBV12-3 or TRBV12-4; TRBD1 agrees at 9 bases. The source is a man over 45 who received an inactivated influenza vaccine. The CDR3 here is CASSKPGQGADTQYF. CDR3 nucleotides: TGTGCCAGCAGCAAACCGGGACAGGGTGCGGATACGCAGTATTTT.